What follows describes a single T cell receptor (beta chain). Antigen unknown. Amplification used 60 Vbeta primers and 13 Jbeta primers. This table comes from immunoSEQ multiplex PCR, and its TCRdb copy is limited to in-frame clones, with some not included. In total, the table holds tens of thousands of clones. This specimen belongs to a study of cytomegalovirus exposure and HLA in healthy donors. General study results and limits: Altogether, 164 TCR beta chains were recorded as cytomegalovirus-associated.

The CDR3 has 19 residues. V shed 7 bases and J 6 bases; nucleotides not matched to a gene: 18. The germline V gene has CDR1 SNHLY and CDR2 FYNNEI. The receptor comes from a female donor in good health and CMV-seronegative. Sequenced input: PBMCs. This chain joins TRBV2 and TRBJ2-2, with 12 bases aligning to TRBD2. CDR3 loop: CASILTPGRLAGDPGELFF. Written as DNA, the CDR3 is TGTGCCAGCATTCTAACTCCTGGGAGACTAGCGGGGGATCCCGGGGAGCTGTTTTTT.